This entry features one T cell receptor (beta chain) sequence. The specificity of this receptor is unknown. Nothing much larger sits one base from this clone, and base qualities are not available. The sample originates from a study of OX40 agonist ivuxolimab in advanced cancers. Background for the entire study: Ivuxolimab was a fully human IgG2 agonistic monoclonal antibody targeting the costimulatory receptor OX40 (CD134). Intravenous ivuxolimab was administered to patients every 2 weeks at six dose levels: 0.01, 0.1, 0.3, 1.5, 3 and 10 mg/kg. Among the roughly 50 dose-escalation patients, 19 had hepatocellular carcinoma, roughly 15 melanoma, 9 renal cell carcinoma and 9 head and neck cancer. In the dose-escalation cohort, roughly four fifths of patients were male, and the mean age was roughly 60 years, with a range of roughly 23 to 85. Prior anti-PD-1, anti-PD-L1 or anti-CTLA-4 therapy was permitted, and checkpoint inhibitors had been received by roughly 42% of dose-escalation patients. Three dose-escalation patients achieved partial responses, one with hepatocellular carcinoma and two with cutaneous melanoma. The point of sequencing TCRbeta in the periphery was to test whether ivuxolimab changed TCR sequence diversity and drove clonal T-cell expansion. The paper describes the monotherapy dose-escalation part (N ≈ 51 patients) of the phase I trial of ivuxolimab. The study at large found these results: In partial responders in the 0.1-3.0 mg/kg groups, normalized peripheral clonal expansion was found to be among the lowest, especially among CD8+ T cells. Clonal expansion of both CD4+ and CD8+ blood T cells was observed from baseline to week 6 at doses 0.1 to 3.0 mg/kg. After ivuxolimab, CD8+ T cells had more expanded clones than CD4+ T cells on average. Low levels of normalized T-cell clonal expansion were also seen in some patients who did not respond. Which antigens the clonally expanded peripheral T cells were specific for was not determined.

The trial excluded patients who had a history of autoimmune disease or were on systemic immunosuppression. In every dose cohort, peripheral blood was drawn for TCR sequencing at baseline, cycle 4 day 1, and cycle 7 day 1. The samples were drawn from a first-in-human, open-label, multicenter phase I dose-escalation trial of ivuxolimab. Adults with locally advanced or metastatic melanoma, renal cell carcinoma, hepatocellular carcinoma or head and neck squamous cell carcinoma were enrolled in the trial. Before TCR sequencing, CD4+ and CD8+ T cells were separately sorted from peripheral blood. Reading the germline V gene gives CDR1 LGHNA and CDR2 YNFKEQ. V lost 0 bases and J lost 9 bases; the stretch between them is 15 bases long. Including cysteine and phenylalanine, the CDR3 has 15 amino acids. Only CDR3 DNA is held: 45 bases, read in frame from base 1. Genomic DNA was isolated from the sorted cells so that the TCRbeta CDR3 region could be sequenced. The immunoSEQ Assay was used to sequence the TCRbeta CDR3 regions. Sourced from immuneACCESS, this table was stored by TCRdb with only in-frame sequences that have V and J called. A share of the clones is absent; for the studies checked, an unresolved V gene accounts for under half, and the remainder has no known explanation. In this sample the table shows over 35,000 clones, 85% of which occur a single time. The top ten hold roughly a sixth of the sample.

The chain couples TRBV4-2 to TRBJ1-3; no D gene call is confident. The sequence came from an adult with an advanced solid tumor such as melanoma, head and neck, liver or kidney cancer. The sample in question was CD4+ or CD8+ T cells sorted from blood, obtained in a trial of the OX40 agonist ivuxolimab. The DNA sequence is TGTGCCAGCAGCCAAGATGATCGGGGAGACGGCACCATATATTTT. Its translation reads: CASSQDDRGDGTIYF.